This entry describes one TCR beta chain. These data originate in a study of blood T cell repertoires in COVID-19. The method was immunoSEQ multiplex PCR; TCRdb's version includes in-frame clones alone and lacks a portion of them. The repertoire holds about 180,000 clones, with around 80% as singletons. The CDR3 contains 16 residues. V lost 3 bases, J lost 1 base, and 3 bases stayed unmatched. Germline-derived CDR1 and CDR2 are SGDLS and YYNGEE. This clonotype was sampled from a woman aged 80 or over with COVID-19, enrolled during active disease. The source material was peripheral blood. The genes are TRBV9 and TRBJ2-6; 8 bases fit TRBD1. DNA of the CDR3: TGTGCCAGCAGCGGGACAGGGTCTTCTGGGGCCAACGTCCTGACTTTC. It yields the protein CASSGTGSSGANVLTF.